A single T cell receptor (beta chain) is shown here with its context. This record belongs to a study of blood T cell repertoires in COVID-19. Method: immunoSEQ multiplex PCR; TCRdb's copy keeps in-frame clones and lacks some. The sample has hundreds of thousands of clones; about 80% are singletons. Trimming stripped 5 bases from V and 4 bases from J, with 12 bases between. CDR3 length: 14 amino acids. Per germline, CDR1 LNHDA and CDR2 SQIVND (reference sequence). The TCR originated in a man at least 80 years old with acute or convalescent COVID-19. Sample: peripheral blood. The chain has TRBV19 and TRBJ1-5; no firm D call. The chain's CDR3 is CASSLPGRNQPQHF. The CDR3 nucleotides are TGTGCCAGTAGTCTCCCCGGGAGAAATCAGCCCCAGCATTTT.